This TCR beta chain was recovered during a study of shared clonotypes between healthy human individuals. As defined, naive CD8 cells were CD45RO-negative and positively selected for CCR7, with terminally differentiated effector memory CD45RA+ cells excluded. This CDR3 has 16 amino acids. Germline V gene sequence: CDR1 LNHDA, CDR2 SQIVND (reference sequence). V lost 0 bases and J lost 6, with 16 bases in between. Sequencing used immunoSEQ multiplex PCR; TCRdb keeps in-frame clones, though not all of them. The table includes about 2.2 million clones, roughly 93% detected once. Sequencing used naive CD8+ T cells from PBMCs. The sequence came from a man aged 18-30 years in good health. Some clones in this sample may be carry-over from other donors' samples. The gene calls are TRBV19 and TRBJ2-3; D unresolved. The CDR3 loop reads CASSIDREGNMDTQYF. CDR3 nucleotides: TGTGCCAGTAGTATAGATCGCGAAGGGAATATGGATACGCAGTATTTT.